This T cell receptor (beta chain) was recorded in a study of blood T cell repertoires in COVID-19. Study in general: Some COVID-19 samples were acute and others convalescent; all came from the United States, Italy and Spain. T cells, B-cell-depleted T cells, or PBMCs provided the cDNA or gDNA that served as material.

The trim removed 1 base at V and 6 bases at J, leaving 12 bases unmatched. Germline V gene data show CDR1 as SGHVS and CDR2 as FQNEAQ. The CDR3 loop spans 16 amino acids. In the original processing: Amplified reference gene primers provided the basis for estimating nucleated cell counts. Using immunoSEQ multiplex PCR, the repertoire was profiled, and TCRdb retains in-frame clones only, with some absent. That table furnishes V, J and clone size, whereas the DNA furnished D and trimming. The sample records 150,000 to 200,000 clones, over 80% being singletons. This clonotype was obtained from a woman aged 45-60 years with acute or convalescent COVID-19. The chain uses TRBV7-8 and TRBJ2-7; TRBD2 aligns across 7 bases. The sample comprised peripheral blood. CDR3 region: CASSLGLGEGSVEQYF. CDR3 bases: TGTGCCAGCAGCTTAGGATTAGGGGAGGGATCGGTCGAGCAGTACTTC.